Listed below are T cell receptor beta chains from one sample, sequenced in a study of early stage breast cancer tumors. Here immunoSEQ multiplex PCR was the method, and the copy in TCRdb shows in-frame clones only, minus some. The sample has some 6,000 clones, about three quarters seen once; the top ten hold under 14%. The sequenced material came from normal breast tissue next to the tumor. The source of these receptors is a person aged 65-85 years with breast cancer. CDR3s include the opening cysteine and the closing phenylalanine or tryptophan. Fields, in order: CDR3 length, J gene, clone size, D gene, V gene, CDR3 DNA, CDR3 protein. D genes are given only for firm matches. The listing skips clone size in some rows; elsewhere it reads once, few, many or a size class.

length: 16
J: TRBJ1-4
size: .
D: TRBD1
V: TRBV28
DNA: TGTGCCAGCAGTTTTGCTTCGGGACAGTCTAATGAAAAACTGTTTTTT
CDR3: CASSFASGQSNEKLFF

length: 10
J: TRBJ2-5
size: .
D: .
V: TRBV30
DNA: TGTGCCTGGAGTCTGGAGCCCCAGTACTTC
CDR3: CAWSLEPQYF

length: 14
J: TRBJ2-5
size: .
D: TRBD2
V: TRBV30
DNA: TGTGCCTGGAGTTCAGCTAGCGGGGGGGAGACCCAGTACTTC
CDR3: CAWSSASGGETQYF

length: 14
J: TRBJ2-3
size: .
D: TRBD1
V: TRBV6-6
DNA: TGTGCCAGCAACGACAGGGCCATCACAGATACGCAGTATTTT
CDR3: CASNDRAITDTQYF

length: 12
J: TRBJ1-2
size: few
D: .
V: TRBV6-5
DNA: TGTGCCAGCAGCCTGGTAGGCGGGGACTACACCTTC
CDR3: CASSLVGGDYTF

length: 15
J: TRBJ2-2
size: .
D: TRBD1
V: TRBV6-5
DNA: TGTGCCAGCAGTTACGGGACAGTGGACACCGGGGAGCTGTTTTTT
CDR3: CASSYGTVDTGELFF

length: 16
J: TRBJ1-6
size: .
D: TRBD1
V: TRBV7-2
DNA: TGTGCCAGCAGCCTACTTCCGGGACAGGAGGGGGCACCCCTCCACTTT
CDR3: CASSLLPGQEGAPLHF

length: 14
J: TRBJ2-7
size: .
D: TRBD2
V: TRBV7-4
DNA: TGTGCCAGCAGCCCTCCTAGCGGCCTCTACGAGCAGTACTTC
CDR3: CASSPPSGLYEQYF

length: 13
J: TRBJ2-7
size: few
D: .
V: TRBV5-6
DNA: TGTGCCAGCAGCTTGGTAGTAAGTGACGAGCAGTACTTC
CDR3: CASSLVVSDEQYF

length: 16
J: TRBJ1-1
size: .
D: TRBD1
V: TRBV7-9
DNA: TGTGCCAGCAGCTGGGCAGGGGACAGTCGGGGCACTGAAGCTTTCTTT
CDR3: CASSWAGDSRGTEAFF

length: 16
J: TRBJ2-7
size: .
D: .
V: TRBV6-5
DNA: TGTGCCAGCAGTTACGACGGCAAGCGGGTATTCTACGAGCAGTACTTC
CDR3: CASSYDGKRVFYEQYF

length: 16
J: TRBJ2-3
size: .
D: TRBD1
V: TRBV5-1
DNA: TGCGCCAGCAGCACCTTGGACAGGGAGAGCACAGATACGCAGTATTTT
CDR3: CASSTLDRESTDTQYF

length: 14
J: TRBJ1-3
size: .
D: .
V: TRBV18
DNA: TGTGCCAGCTCAGCAACAAGTTCTGGAAACACCATATATTTT
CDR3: CASSATSSGNTIYF

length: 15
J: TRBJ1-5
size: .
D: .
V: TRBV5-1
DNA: TGCGCCAGCAGCGACGGGATCCTTGACAATCAGCCCCAGCATTTT
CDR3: CASSDGILDNQPQHF

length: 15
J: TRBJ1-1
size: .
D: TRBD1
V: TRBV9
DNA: TGTGCCAGCAGCGTAGGTGACAGGGGAGGAGCTGAAGCTTTCTTT
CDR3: CASSVGDRGGAEAFF

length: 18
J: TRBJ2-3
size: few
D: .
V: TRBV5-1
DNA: TGCGCCAGCAGCTTGGAGGGCAGGGGCGCAATAAGGGGGGATACGCAGTATTTT
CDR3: CASSLEGRGAIRGDTQYF

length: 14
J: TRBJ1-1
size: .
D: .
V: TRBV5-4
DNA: TGTGCCAGCAGCTTTGGCAGGGGAATCACTGAAGCTTTCTTT
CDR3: CASSFGRGITEAFF

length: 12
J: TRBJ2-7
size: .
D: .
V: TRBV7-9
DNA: TGTGCCAGCAGTTCTGCCGGGGTCGAGCAGTACTTC
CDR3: CASSSAGVEQYF

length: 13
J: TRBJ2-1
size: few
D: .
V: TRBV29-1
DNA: TGCAGCGTGCGGTGGGGGGGCAGCGATGAGCAGTTCTTC
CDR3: CSVRWGGSDEQFF

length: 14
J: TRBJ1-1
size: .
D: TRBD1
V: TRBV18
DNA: TGTGCCAGCTCCCAGGGACAGCTGAACACTGAAGCTTTCTTT
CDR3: CASSQGQLNTEAFF

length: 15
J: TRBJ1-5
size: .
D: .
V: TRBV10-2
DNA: TGCGCCAGCAGTGAGTCAGGACATCGCAATCAGCCCCAGCATTTT
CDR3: CASSESGHRNQPQHF

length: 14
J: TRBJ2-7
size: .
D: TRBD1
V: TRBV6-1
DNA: TGTGCCAGCAACCGGGACAGGGGTCGGTACGAGCAGTACTTC
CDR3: CASNRDRGRYEQYF

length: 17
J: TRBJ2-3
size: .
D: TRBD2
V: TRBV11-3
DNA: TGTGCCAGCAGCTTAGGGCTAGCGGGAGTGTCCACAGATACGCAGTATTTT
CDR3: CASSLGLAGVSTDTQYF

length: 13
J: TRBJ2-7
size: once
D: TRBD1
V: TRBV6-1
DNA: TGTGCCAGCAGCTGGACAGGGAACGACGAGCAGTACTTC
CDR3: CASSWTGNDEQYF

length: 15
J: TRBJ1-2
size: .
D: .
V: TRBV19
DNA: TGTGCCAGTAGTACCGTCGGGACATCCAACTATGGCTACACCTTC
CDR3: CASSTVGTSNYGYTF

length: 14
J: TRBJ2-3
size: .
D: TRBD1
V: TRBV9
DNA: TGTGCCAGCAGCGTACTCACAGGGGCAGATACGCAGTATTTT
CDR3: CASSVLTGADTQYF

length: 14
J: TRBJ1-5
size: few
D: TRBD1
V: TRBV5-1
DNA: TGCGCCAGCAGCTTGGGGCAGGGGGGACAGCCCCAGCATTTT
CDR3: CASSLGQGGQPQHF

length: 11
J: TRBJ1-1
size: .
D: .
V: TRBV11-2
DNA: TGTGCTTCCCTTCGGGACACTGAAGCTTTCTTT
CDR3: CASLRDTEAFF

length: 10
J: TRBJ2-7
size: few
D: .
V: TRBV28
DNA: TGTGCCAGCTATTCAGGCGAGCAGTACTTC
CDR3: CASYSGEQYF

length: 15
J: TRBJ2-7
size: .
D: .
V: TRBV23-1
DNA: TGCGCCAGCAGCCAAGACAGGACGAGCTCCTACGAGCAGTACTTC
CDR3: CASSQDRTSSYEQYF

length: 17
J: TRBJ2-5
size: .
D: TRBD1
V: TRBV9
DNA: TGTGCCAGCAGCGTGACTCCGGGACAGGGATGGCAAGAGACCCAGTACTTC
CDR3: CASSVTPGQGWQETQYF

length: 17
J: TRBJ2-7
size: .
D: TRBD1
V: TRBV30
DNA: TGTGCCTGGAGGTCCCCCTTCTCGACAGGGGGTGTGAACGAGCAGTACTTC
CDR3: CAWRSPFSTGGVNEQYF

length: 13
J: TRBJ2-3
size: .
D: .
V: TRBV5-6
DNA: TGTGCCAGCAGCTTGGCTAGCACAGATACGCAGTATTTT
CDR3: CASSLASTDTQYF

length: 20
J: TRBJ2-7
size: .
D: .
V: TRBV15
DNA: TGTGCCACCAGCAGAGGGCGTTTAGGGTTAGGGCTAGCCCCCTCCTACGAGCAGTACTTC
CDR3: CATSRGRLGLGLAPSYEQYF

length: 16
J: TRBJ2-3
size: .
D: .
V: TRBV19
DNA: TGTGCCAGTAGTGCAGACCGGGACACTACCACAGATACGCAGTATTTT
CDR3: CASSADRDTTTDTQYF

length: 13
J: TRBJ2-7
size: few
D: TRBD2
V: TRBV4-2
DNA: TGTGCCAGCAGCCAAGAAGTGGGGACTAAGCAGTACTTC
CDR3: CASSQEVGTKQYF

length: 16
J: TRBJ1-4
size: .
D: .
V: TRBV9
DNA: TGTGCCAGCAGCGCGAACCCAGGGGCAACTAATGAAAAACTGTTTTTT
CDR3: CASSANPGATNEKLFF

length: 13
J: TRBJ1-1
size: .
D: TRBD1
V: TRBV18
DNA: TGTGCCAGCTCACCCCAGGGGGCGGTCGAAGCTTTCTTT
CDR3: CASSPQGAVEAFF

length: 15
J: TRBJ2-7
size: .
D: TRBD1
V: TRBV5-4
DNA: TGTGCCAGCAGCCCTCGGACAGGGAGCTCCTACGAGCAGTACTTC
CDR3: CASSPRTGSSYEQYF

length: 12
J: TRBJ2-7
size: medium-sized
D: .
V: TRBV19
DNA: TGTGCCAGTAGCGCAGGTTCCTACGAGCAGTACTTC
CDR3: CASSAGSYEQYF

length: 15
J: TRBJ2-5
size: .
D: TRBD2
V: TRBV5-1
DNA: TGCGCCAGCAGCTTGACTAGCGTCGTACAAGAGACCCAGTACTTC
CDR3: CASSLTSVVQETQYF

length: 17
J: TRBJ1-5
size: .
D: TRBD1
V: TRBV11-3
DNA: TGTGCCAGCAGCCCCCCCCCACAGACAGGGGGCAATCAGCCCCAGCATTTT
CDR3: CASSPPPQTGGNQPQHF

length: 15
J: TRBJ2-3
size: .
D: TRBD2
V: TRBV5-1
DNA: TGCGCCAGCAGCTTAGCGGGAAGGAGCACAGATACGCAGTATTTT
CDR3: CASSLAGRSTDTQYF

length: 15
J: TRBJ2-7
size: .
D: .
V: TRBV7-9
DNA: TGTGCCAGCAGCTTAGCGCTCATGGGTCAGGAAGAGCAGTACTTC
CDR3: CASSLALMGQEEQYF

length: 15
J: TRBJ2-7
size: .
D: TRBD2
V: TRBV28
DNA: TGTGCCAGCAGCCCCGGCGGGGGTTCCTTCTACGAGCAGTACTTC
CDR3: CASSPGGGSFYEQYF

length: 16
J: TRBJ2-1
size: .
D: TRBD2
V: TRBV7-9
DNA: TGTGCCAGCAGCGCCAAACTAGCGGGGGGGTACAATGAGCAGTTCTTC
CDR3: CASSAKLAGGYNEQFF

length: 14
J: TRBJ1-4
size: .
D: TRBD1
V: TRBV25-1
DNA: TGTGCCAGCGGACAACAGGGGCTAAATGAAAAACTGTTTTTT
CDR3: CASGQQGLNEKLFF

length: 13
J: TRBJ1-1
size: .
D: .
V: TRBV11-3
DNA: TGTGCCAGCAGCTTAGGGAGGAACACTGAAGCTTTCTTT
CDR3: CASSLGRNTEAFF

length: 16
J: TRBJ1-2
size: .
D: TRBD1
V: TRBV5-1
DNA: TGCGCCAGCAGCTTGGCGACAGGGGTGATTAACTATGGCTACACCTTC
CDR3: CASSLATGVINYGYTF

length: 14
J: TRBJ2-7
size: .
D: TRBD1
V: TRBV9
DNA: TGTGCCAGCAGCGGTGACAGGGAGAACTACGAGCAGTACTTC
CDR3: CASSGDRENYEQYF

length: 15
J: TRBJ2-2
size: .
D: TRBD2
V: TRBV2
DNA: TGTGCCAGCAGGGTACTAGCGGGAGGGATCGGGGAGCTGTTTTTT
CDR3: CASRVLAGGIGELFF

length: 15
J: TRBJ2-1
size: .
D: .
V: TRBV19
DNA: TGTGCCAGTAGTACCAATGGGGGGTGGCCCCATGAGCAGTTCTTC
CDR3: CASSTNGGWPHEQFF